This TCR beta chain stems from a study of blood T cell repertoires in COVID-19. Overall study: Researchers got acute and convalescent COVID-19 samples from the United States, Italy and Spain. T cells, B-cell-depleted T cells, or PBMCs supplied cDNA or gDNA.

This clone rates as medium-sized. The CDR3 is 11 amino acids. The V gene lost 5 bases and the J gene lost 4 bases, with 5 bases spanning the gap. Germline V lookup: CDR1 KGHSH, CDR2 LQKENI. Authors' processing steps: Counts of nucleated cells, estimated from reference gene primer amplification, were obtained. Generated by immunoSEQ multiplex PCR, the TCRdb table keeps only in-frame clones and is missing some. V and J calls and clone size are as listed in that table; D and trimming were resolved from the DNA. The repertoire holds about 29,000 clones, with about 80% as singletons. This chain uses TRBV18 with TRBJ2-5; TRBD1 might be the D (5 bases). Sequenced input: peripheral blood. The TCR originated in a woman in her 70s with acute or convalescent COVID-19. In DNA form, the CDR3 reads TGTGCCAGCTCAGACAGAGAGACCCAGTACTTC. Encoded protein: CASSDRETQYF.